This T cell receptor (beta chain) was retrieved from a study of siplizumab effects on memory and regulatory T cells. Study findings and constraints: Tregs that proliferated in siplizumab cultures did not have their suppressive function confirmed. Alloreactive sequences from unstimulated CD4+ memory cells fell significantly with siplizumab. Naive T cells looked more diverse than memory cells and looked like major alloresponse contributors. A minor share of alloreactive clones matched unstimulated subsets.

For this clone: Its antigen remains unidentified.

This table comes from immunoSEQ multiplex PCR, and its TCRdb copy is limited to in-frame clones, with some not included. The table lists more than 60,000 clones, approximately 96% of them singletons, with about 0.095% in the top ten. Germline loops: CDR1 LNHDA, CDR2 SQIVND (reference sequence). This CDR3 has 14 residues. V was clipped by 7 bases and J by 9 bases, with 16 bases between them. The TCR was taken from a human donor in good health. The sequenced sample consisted of naive CD8+ T cells sorted from blood. The J gene is TRBJ1-6, the V gene TRBV19, with D perhaps TRBD1 (6 bases). CDR3 DNA sequence: TGTGCCAGTACCTCAGGGGCAGGCTTTTCACCCCTCCACTTT. It codes for CASTSGAGFSPLHF. Full variable domain (outside the CDR3, taken from reference TRBV19 and TRBJ1-6): DGGITQSPKYLFRKEGQNVTLSCEQNLNHDAMYWYRQDPGQGLRLIYYSQIVNDFQKGDIAEGYSVSREKKESFPLTVTSAQKNPTAFYLCASTSGAGFSPLHFGNGTRLTVT.